The 17 T cell receptor beta chains presented below share a single source sample, sequenced in a study of T-cell reconstitution after alpha-beta-depleted transplantation in children. This sample's TCRbeta library carried unique molecular identifier barcodes. TCRdb reprocessed the PCR reads with MiXCR, giving one entry per CDR3 protein. This sample has 190,000 or so distinct CDR3 sequences, with less than 8% found just once. The sequencing here drew on PBMCs from the stem cell graft donor, taken from the stem cell graft. The receptors originated from a human donor who donated a stem cell graft to a child with Wiskott-Aldrich syndrome.

Many counts were recorded for this clonotype. The rearrangement links TRBV20-1 to TRBJ2-7; D gene ambiguous. The CDR3 spans 11 residues. V was pared by 4 bases and J by 6 bases, with 10 bases between. The V gene's germline CDR1 is DFQATT and CDR2 SNEGSKA (reference sequence). CDR3 region: CSAKVEGEQYF. DNA of the CDR3: TGCAGTGCTAAGGTCGAAGGCGAGCAGTACTTC.

The table lists this clonotype with a few counts. The gene calls are TRBV15 and TRBJ1-4, with unresolved D. CDR1 and CDR2 from the germline V gene are LNHNV and YYDKDF (reference sequence). The CDR3 covers 16 residues. V lost 0 bases and J 4 bases, leaving 12 bases between the germline ends. CDR3 in amino acids: CATSRDLTAVNEKLFF. Written as DNA, the CDR3 is TGTGCCACCAGCAGAGACCTAACAGCTGTTAATGAAAAACTGTTTTTT.

In its sample, this clonotype was seen many times. The gene calls are TRBV12-3 or TRBV12-4 and TRBJ1-5, with no clear D. Trimming stripped 7 bases from V and 2 bases from J, with 15 bases between. The CDR3 extends over 15 amino acids. The DNA of the CDR3 is TGTGCCAGCAACTTCGGGGATAGGCGCAATCAGCCCCAGCATTTT. This gives the protein CASNFGDRRNQPQHF.

This clonotype has only a few counts. V gene TRBV6-5 combines with J gene TRBJ1-2; no definite D call. With 7 bases removed from V and 8 bases from J, the gap between germline ends came to 17 bases. Germline-derived CDR1 and CDR2 are MNHEY and SVGAGI. CDR3 size: 13 residues. The CDR3 bases are TGTGCCAGCAATTTGGAAGCGGAATCGGGCTACACCTTC. Encoded protein: CASNLEAESGYTF.

Many counts were recorded for this clonotype. The chain couples TRBV29-1 to TRBJ2-5; perhaps TRBD2 as D (8 bases). The CDR3 has 14 amino acids. Between the trimmed V and J ends, which lost 6 bases and 10 bases, there was a span of 24 bases. Germline V CDR1 and CDR2: SQVTM, ANQGSEA. The CDR3 bases are TGCAGCGTCCGGGAGGGGACAGTAGGGGGGAACCAGTACTTC. Residues: CSVREGTVGGNQYF.

This clonotype has at least ten counts. The V call is TRBV7-2, the J call TRBJ2-7; tentatively, D is TRBD2 (6 bases). V gave up 4 bases and J gave up 3 bases, with 16 bases separating them. Germline V CDR1 and CDR2: SGHTA, FQGNSA. This CDR3 has 15 amino acids. CDR3 DNA sequence: TGTGCCAGCAGCTCGGAACTAGCCACAAACTACGAGCAGTACTTC. Its protein is CASSSELATNYEQYF. The complete variable domain, with remaining parts taken from reference TRBV7-2 and TRBJ2-7, reads GAGVSQSPSNKVTEKGKDVELRCDPISGHTALYWYRQSLGQGLEFLIYFQGNSAPDKSGLPSDRFSAERTGGSVSTLTIQRTQQEDSAVYLCASSSELATNYEQYFGPGTRLTVT.

In this sample, this clonotype turned up many times. The chain uses TRBV20-1 and TRBJ2-1, with a tentative D call TRBD2 (6 bases). V lost 3 bases, J lost 2 bases, and 11 bases lay in between. Germline values: CDR1 DFQATT, CDR2 SNEGSKA (reference sequence). There are 14 residues in the CDR3. CDR3 sequence: CSASREATYNEQFF. CDR3 nucleotide sequence: TGCAGTGCTAGCAGGGAGGCCACCTACAATGAGCAGTTCTTC.

The chain is built from TRBV7-8 and TRBJ2-4; D is unclear. The V gene lost 2 bases and the J gene lost 0 bases, with 11 bases spanning the gap. Germline V CDR1 and CDR2: SGHVS, FQNEAQ. The CDR3 runs 16 residues. Here the CDR3 DNA reads TGTGCCAGCAGCTTATCTGCGCTTATAGCCAAAAACATTCAGTACTTC. Translation gives CASSLSALIAKNIQYF.

This clonotype was detected ten times or more. The chain uses TRBV6-2 or TRBV6-3 and TRBJ1-6; D gene uncertain. CDR1 MNHEY and CDR2 SVGEGT come from the germline V gene. Trimming removed 7 bases at V and 0 bases at J, with 13 bases between. The CDR3 consists of 16 residues. The CDR3 DNA is TGTGCCAGCAAGTCTGGCGGCGCCTCCTATAATTCACCCCTCCACTTT. Translated, it gives CASKSGGASYNSPLHF.

The table lists this clonotype with a few counts. The V gene is TRBV7-6, the J gene TRBJ1-4; D is undetermined. The CDR3 is 13 residues long. Trimming stripped 4 bases from V and 8 bases from J, with 11 bases between. Germline assignment: CDR1 SGHVS and CDR2 FNYEAQ. The CDR3 bases are TGTGCCAGCAGCTCCGCCCCGATGGAAAAACTGTTTTTT. Translated, it gives CASSSAPMEKLFF. Based on the CDR3 plus reference TRBV7-6 and TRBJ1-4, the full variable domain is GAGVSQSPRYKVTKRGQDVALRCDPISGHVSLYWYRQALGQGPEFLTYFNYEAQQDKSGLPNDRFSAERPEGSISTLTIQRTEQRDSAMYRCASSSAPMEKLFFGSGTQLSVL.

Ten or more counts support this clonotype. The chain couples TRBV7-2 to TRBJ2-1; D is uncertain. Germline V gives CDR1 SGHTA, CDR2 FQGNSA. V gave up 2 bases and J gave up 2 bases, with 13 bases separating them. This CDR3 comprises 16 residues. CDR3 protein: CASSLQESWPYNEQFF. The CDR3 nucleotides are TGTGCCAGCAGCTTACAAGAGTCATGGCCCTACAATGAGCAGTTCTTC.

This clonotype was observed a handful of times. The chain joins TRBV5-1 to TRBJ2-7; D is possibly TRBD1 (5 bases). CDR1 is SGHRS and CDR2 is YFSETQ in the germline V gene. This CDR3 is 18 amino acids long. With 0 bases removed from V and 1 base from J, the gap between germline ends came to 20 bases. The CDR3: CASSLGVFGSTDSYEQYF. The CDR3 bases are TGCGCCAGCAGCTTGGGGGTGTTTGGTTCGACAGATTCCTACGAGCAGTACTTC.

The genes are TRBV20-1 and TRBJ2-2; D tentatively fits TRBD1 or TRBD2 (5 bases each). The germline V and J ends were trimmed by 3 bases and 3 bases, with 17 bases remaining between them. Germline CDR1 is DFQATT and CDR2 is SNEGSKA (reference sequence). This CDR3 has 16 amino acids. CDR3 sequence reads: CSARGRLMGYTGELFF. The CDR3, as DNA: TGCAGTGCTAGGGGACGGCTAATGGGGTACACCGGGGAGCTGTTTTTT.

This clonotype was found many times. The V gene is TRBV12-3 or TRBV12-4, the J gene TRBJ2-1; 9 bases fit TRBD1. The CDR3 consists of 15 residues. V dropped 1 base and J dropped 6; count of bases not matched to a gene: 4. The CDR3 loop reads CASSLGGQGFNEQFF. CDR3 sequence (DNA): TGTGCCAGCAGTTTAGGGGGACAGGGTTTCAATGAGCAGTTCTTC.

At least ten counts were recorded for this clonotype. The chain combines TRBV20-1 with TRBJ2-7; TRBD2 agrees at 10 bases. The CDR3 totals 13 residues. Losses at the gene ends were 1 base for V and 6 bases for J; bases not matched to a gene: 3. Germline CDR1 reads DFQATT; CDR2 reads SNEGSKA (reference sequence). Here the CDR3 DNA reads TGCAGTGCTAGAGTAAGCGGGAGGGCCGAGCAGTACTTC. This codes for CSARVSGRAEQYF.

This clonotype turned up a few times. The chain carries TRBV3-1 and TRBJ2-7; 7 bases map to TRBD1. This CDR3 comprises 16 residues. Germline CDR1 reads LGHDT; CDR2 reads YNNKEL (reference sequence). The trim removed 4 bases at V and 7 bases at J, leaving 16 bases unmatched. CDR3 residues: CASSPHDRVIAGEQYF. For the CDR3, the DNA is TGTGCCAGCAGCCCTCATGACAGGGTAATAGCAGGGGAGCAGTACTTC.

This clonotype was seen only a few times. The rearrangement links TRBV11-2 to TRBJ2-1, with 7 bases aligning to TRBD1. The germline V gene encodes CDR1 SGHAT and CDR2 FQNNGV. The CDR3 is 16 residues long. With V trimmed by 5 bases and J by 6 bases, 13 bases remained unmatched. The CDR3 DNA reads TGTGCCAGCAGCCAGACAGGGCCGGGGTCCACCAATGAGCAGTTCTTC. This sequence encodes CASSQTGPGSTNEQFF.